A single T cell receptor beta chain is shown here with its context. 60 Vbeta and 13 Jbeta primers were used in PCR. Assay used: immunoSEQ multiplex PCR; TCRdb lists only in-frame clones, some missing. The table includes 130,000 or so clones, about 78% detected once. The data originate from a study of cytomegalovirus exposure and HLA in healthy donors. The CDR3 sequence is 14 residues long. From germline, CDR1 is SGHVS and CDR2 FQNEAQ. V lost 2 bases and J 5 bases, leaving 12 bases between the germline ends. The chain is built from TRBV7-8 and TRBJ1-1; D may be TRBD1 (6 bases). The receptor's source is a female donor in good health and CMV-seronegative. The sample taken for sequencing was PBMCs. The CDR3 protein is CASSLTQGATEAFF. The CDR3 DNA sequence: TGTGCCAGCAGCTTAACACAGGGTGCTACTGAAGCTTTCTTT.